This T cell receptor (beta chain) derives from a study of blood T cell repertoires in COVID-19. The wider study: Researchers got acute and convalescent COVID-19 samples from the United States, Italy and Spain. From T cells, B-cell-depleted T cells, or PBMCs came the material, which was cDNA or gDNA.

Seattle participants joined during active infection and were tracked over time. V was trimmed by 6 bases and J by 2 bases, leaving 13 bases between them. The germline gives CDR1 ENHRY, CDR2 SYGVKD. The CDR3 consists of 14 residues. In the authors' methods: The assay estimated nucleated cells by amplifying reference gene primers. The data were produced by immunoSEQ multiplex PCR, yet TCRdb's version contains in-frame clones alone and is incomplete. V, J and clone size are those of that table, while D and trimming were read from the DNA. The top ten hold approximately 3.6% of the sample, which has 55,000 or so clones, 87% seen once.

The chain is built from TRBV10-3 and TRBJ1-2; possibly TRBD1 for D (6 bases). The TCR originated in a middle-aged man with COVID-19, enrolled during active disease. Sequenced: peripheral blood. In DNA form, the CDR3 reads TGTGCCATCAGAGGACAGTCCCCGAACTATGGCTACACCTTC. Protein sequence: CAIRGQSPNYGYTF.